This is a list of T cell receptor beta chains from one sample in a study of human T cells and chemical hapten exposure. TCRdb reanalysed the 5' RACE reads using MiXCR and keeps one entry per CDR3 protein. The sample includes roughly 110,000 distinct CDR3 sequences, 19% of them seen just once. Every receptor here comes from a human donor in good health. Both conserved end residues are trimmed from each CDR3.

TRBV7-2	TRBJ1-5	ASSLSGTGGGRPQH
TRBV20-1	TRBJ1-6	SPRGQDSPLH
TRBV28	TRBJ1-1	ASSLGQGQAF
TRBV29-1	TRBJ2-7	SVGFGQGPYEQY
TRBV24-1	TRBJ1-5	ATSDLSNQPQH
TRBV5-1	TRBJ2-5	ASSPGQGGQETQY
TRBV6-5	TRBJ2-1	ASSTPIRVNEQF
TRBV2	TRBJ2-6	ASIRTGEPGSGANVLT
TRBV28	TRBJ1-5	ASSLPTWGVGNQPQH
TRBV10-3	TRBJ1-6	AIRGTGDSPLH
TRBV7-2	TRBJ2-3	ASRRDRTLTDTQY
TRBV28	TRBJ1-1	ASRVGGGRTEAF